The subject of this entry is one TCR beta chain. Its antigen is still unknown. V gave up 1 base and J gave up 3 bases; unmatched junction bases: 11. This CDR3 region has 17 residues. CDR1 is SGHTA, CDR2 FQGNSA, per germline. This table comes from immunoSEQ multiplex PCR, and its TCRdb copy is limited to in-frame clones, with some not included. The sample lists roughly 110,000 clones, 85% to 90% occurring once. This entry belongs to a study of T cell responses to AZD1222 COVID-19 vaccine. Study-level findings and limits: Rises in breadth and depth of Spike-specific TCRs came after two AZD1222 doses.

This specimen consisted of peripheral blood, obtained on day 0 of AZD1222 vaccination. The chain has TRBV7-2 and TRBJ2-7, with 8 bases aligning to TRBD2. The TCR was taken from an adult in good health. The CDR3 protein is CASSLVGSGTSHYEQYF. The CDR3 bases are TGTGCCAGCAGCTTAGTGGGATCGGGGACTAGTCACTACGAGCAGTACTTC. Variable domain in full (rest from reference TRBV7-2 and TRBJ2-7): GAGVSQSPSNKVTEKGKDVELRCDPISGHTALYWYRQSLGQGLEFLIYFQGNSAPDKSGLPSDRFSAERTGGSVSTLTIQRTQQEDSAVYLCASSLVGSGTSHYEQYFGPGTRLTVT.